What follows are 22 T cell receptor beta chains derived from one specimen sequenced in a study of T cell repertoires in cytomegalovirus infection. The antigens for these receptors are not known. TCRdb analysed the reads with MiXCR anew, one entry per CDR3 protein. In the table there are around 900,000 distinct CDR3 sequences, around 30% of which are singletons. The starting material was cultured CD8+ T cells from PBMCs, obtained from culture after CMV antigen stimulation. These receptors were taken from a human donor in good health (CMV status not recorded). Some clones in this sample may be carry-over from other donors' samples.

Comment on this clonotype: One junction end disagrees with the germline gene, perhaps due to a read error. The rearrangement links TRBV4-1 to TRBJ1-4; D gene uncertain. The CDR3 runs 12 residues. Germline V gene data show CDR1 as MGHRA and CDR2 as YSYEKL. The CDR3 sequence is CASSQVDEKLFF. The CDR3 DNA reads TGTGCCAGCAGCCAAGTAGATGAAAAACTGTTTTTT.

The V and J genes are TRBV9 and TRBJ1-1; TRBD1 is a possible D gene (5 bases). The V gene's germline CDR1 is SGDLS and CDR2 YYNGEE. This CDR3 has 14 residues. V was pared by 2 bases and J by 5 bases, with 13 bases between. The CDR3 DNA sequence: TGTGCCAGCAGCGTCGGGGGGGGAAGAACTGAAGCTTTCTTT. It yields the protein CASSVGGGRTEAFF.

The chain combines TRBV6-2 or TRBV6-3 with TRBJ1-1, with D possibly being TRBD1 (5 bases). This CDR3 is built from 13 residues. V was cut by 7 bases and J by 5 bases, with 14 bases left in between. Germline loops: CDR1 MNHEY, CDR2 SVGEGT. As DNA, the CDR3 is TGTGCCAGCATCGACGGGGGTGAGACTGAAGCTTTCTTT. Translation gives CASIDGGETEAFF.

The chain recombines TRBV13 with TRBJ1-1; TRBD1 is a possible D gene (5 bases). V lost 5 bases and J 7 bases, leaving 17 bases between the germline ends. Germline assignment: CDR1 PRHDT and CDR2 FYEKMQ (reference sequence). The CDR3 covers 14 residues. The CDR3 DNA is TGTGCCAGCAGCCCCCGGTGGGGGAGCATTGAAGCTTTCTTT. As protein: CASSPRWGSIEAFF.

The J gene is TRBJ2-1, the V gene TRBV27; D might be TRBD1 (6 bases). Trimming removed 4 bases at V and 5 bases at J, with 12 bases between. The germline V gene encodes CDR1 MNHEY and CDR2 SMNVEV (reference sequence). This CDR3 has 14 amino acids. As DNA, the CDR3 is TGTGCCAGCAGTTACCCAGGGACAAACAATGAGCAGTTCTTC. This encodes CASSYPGTNNEQFF.

This clonotype was seen more than once but under ten times. The chain employs TRBV19 and TRBJ2-5, with 11 bases aligning to TRBD1. This CDR3 contains 16 residues. Losses at the gene ends were 2 bases for V and 11 bases for J; bases not matched to a gene: 13. Germline CDR1 and CDR2: LNHDA and SQIVND (reference sequence). The CDR3 DNA is TGTGCCAGTAGTATAAGGACAGGGGGCGAACCGTCGGGTCAGTACTTC. Protein sequence: CASSIRTGGEPSGQYF.

V and J are TRBV23-1 and TRBJ2-7, with 8 bases identical to TRBD1. TRBV23-1 is identified as an open reading frame with a role that is uncertain. The V and J ends lost 0 bases and 7 bases, in that order; junction bases with no gene match: 5. This CDR3 spans 14 amino acids. The CDR3 loop is CASSQSNRGEEQYF. As DNA, the CDR3 is TGCGCCAGCAGTCAATCGAACAGGGGGGAAGAGCAGTACTTC.

As regards this clonotype: This could be a read error, since a much larger clone is one nucleotide away. The rearrangement links TRBV7-4 to TRBJ2-6, with a tentative D call TRBD1 (6 bases). CDR3 length equals 19 residues. Germline V gene lookup returns CDR1 SGHVT and CDR2 SQSDAQ. This chain's CDR3 is CASSTQGQLLSSGTNVLTF. The CDR3 region has the DNA TGTGCCAGCAGCACCCAAGGACAGCTACTAAGCTCTGGGACCAACGTCCTGACTTTC.

The chain couples TRBV4-2 to TRBJ1-1, with TRBD1 matching over 9 bases. With 0 bases clipped from V and 0 bases from J, the junction kept 5 bases outside the gene matches. The CDR3 spans 17 residues. The germline V gene encodes CDR1 LGHNA and CDR2 YNFKEQ. CDR3 sequence reads: CASSQDTGGAMNTEAFF. The CDR3 coding sequence is TGTGCCAGCAGCCAAGATACAGGGGGCGCGATGAACACTGAAGCTTTCTTT.

In its sample, this clonotype was seen a few times. The genes are TRBV6-2 or TRBV6-3 and TRBJ2-2, with 13 bases aligning to TRBD2. This CDR3 has 19 residues. Germline CDR1 reads MNHEY; CDR2 reads SVGEGT. The junction had 12 bases not matched to a gene; V was cut back by 4 bases and J by 4 bases. The CDR3 region has the DNA TGTGCCAGCAGTTTCCCCACCTTGACTAGCGGGGGGCTCACCGGGGAGCTGTTTTTT. Translating gives CASSFPTLTSGGLTGELFF.

V gene TRBV9 combines with J gene TRBJ2-1; perhaps TRBD2 as D (6 bases). The germline gives CDR1 SGDLS, CDR2 YYNGEE. This CDR3 contains 16 residues. V lost 1 base to trimming and J lost 7 bases, with 18 bases between them. The CDR3 reads CASSVLYSGVKNEQFF. CDR3 sequence (DNA): TGTGCCAGCAGCGTATTATACTCGGGGGTAAAAAATGAGCAGTTCTTC.

J is TRBJ2-3 and V is TRBV6-5; the D gene is possibly TRBD2 (6 bases). Germline V CDR1 and CDR2: MNHEY, SVGAGI. The CDR3 totals 15 residues. V was shortened by 5 bases and J by 0 bases, with 12 bases between the two germline ends. This CDR3 reads CASSPLLASTDTQYF. CDR3 nucleotides: TGTGCCAGCAGTCCATTACTAGCCAGCACAGATACGCAGTATTTT.

The chain uses TRBV29-1 and TRBJ2-1; D ambiguous. With 3 bases removed from V and 6 bases from J, the gap between germline ends came to 15 bases. The CDR3 totals 14 residues. Germline assignment: CDR1 SQVTM and CDR2 ANQGSEA. The CDR3 protein is CSVDGIAVFNEQFF. The CDR3 nucleotides are TGCAGCGTTGACGGTATAGCAGTGTTCAATGAGCAGTTCTTC.

This clonotype was seen more than once but under ten times. The chain combines TRBV24-1 with TRBJ1-5, with D hard to call. Germline V CDR1 and CDR2: KGHDR, SFDVKD. V dropped 0 bases and J dropped 6 bases, with 8 bases sitting between them. The CDR3 runs 14 residues. The DNA for the CDR3 is TGTGCCACCAGTGATTTGAATTCGGGTCAGCCCCAGCATTTT. Its protein product is CATSDLNSGQPQHF.

Turning to this clonotype: The conserved closing phenylalanine or tryptophan is absent in this CDR3, likely reflecting a read error. This chain links TRBV5-1 with TRBJ1-1; D is unclear. The V gene's germline CDR1 is SGHRS and CDR2 YFSETQ. V was trimmed by 7 bases and J by 1 base, leaving 8 bases between them. The CDR3 extends over 12 amino acids. The DNA of the CDR3 is TGCGCCAGCGGATACTGGAACACTGAAGCTTTCTCT. Amino acid sequence: CASGYWNTEAFS.

This clonotype was counted at least ten times. The rearrangement uses TRBV12-3 or TRBV12-4 and TRBJ2-5; possibly TRBD1 for D (6 bases). CDR3 length equals 13 residues. Trimming cost V 6 bases and J 4 bases, with 12 bases left between them. CDR3 amino acids: CASRSRGGETQYF. CDR3 coding DNA: TGTGCCAGCAGATCCAGGGGCGGAGAGACCCAGTACTTC.

The rearrangement uses TRBV7-9 and TRBJ2-5; 7 nucleotides align to TRBD1. This CDR3 region has 15 residues. In germline, CDR1 is SEHNR, CDR2 FQNEAQ (reference sequence). Losses at the gene ends were 5 bases for V and 2 bases for J; bases not matched to a gene: 8. The CDR3 loop reads CASSPTGSGQETQYF. The CDR3 DNA reads TGTGCCAGCAGCCCGACAGGGTCAGGTCAAGAGACCCAGTACTTC.

This chain uses TRBV4-1 with TRBJ1-2; no firm D call. Trimming left V 4 bases short and J 10 bases short, with 16 bases between. Germline V gives CDR1 MGHRA, CDR2 YSYEKL. The CDR3 extends over 13 amino acids. The DNA of the CDR3 is TGCGCCAGCAGCCCCGTAGGCGATACTCTCTACACCTTC. The encoded protein is CASSPVGDTLYTF.

The chain joins TRBV6-1 to TRBJ1-5, with D possibly being TRBD1 (5 bases). V gave up 8 bases and J gave up 1 base, with 15 bases separating them. Looked up from germline, CDR1 is MNHNS and CDR2 is SASEGT. The CDR3 is made up of 15 amino acids. CDR3 bases: TGTGCCAGCTGCGTATTAGGGGTGAGCAATCAGCCCCAGCATTTT. It specifies CASCVLGVSNQPQHF.

This chain joins TRBV12-5 and TRBJ2-3, with D uncertain. Germline CDR1 and CDR2: LGHNT and FRNRAP. V was clipped by 7 bases and J by 1 base, with 6 bases between them. This CDR3 has 12 amino acids. CDR3: CASDSGTDTQYF. The CDR3 region has the DNA TGTGCTAGTGACTCCGGCACAGATACGCAGTATTTT.

This rearrangement joins TRBV4-3 to TRBJ2-6; D is possibly TRBD1 or TRBD2 (5 bases each). The CDR3 contains 20 residues. V was shortened by 0 bases and J by 0 bases, with 18 bases between the two germline ends. The germline CDR1 and CDR2 sequences are LGHNA and YSLEER. The CDR3 is CASSQDGRRGPYSGANVLTF. For the CDR3, the DNA is TGCGCCAGCAGCCAAGATGGGCGACGGGGCCCCTACTCTGGGGCCAACGTCCTGACTTTC.

This clonotype showed up just a few times. V and J are TRBV7-6 and TRBJ2-1; D is possibly TRBD1 (5 bases). CDR1 and CDR2 from the germline V gene are SGHVS and FNYEAQ. This CDR3 is built from 14 residues. Trimming cost V 4 bases and J 9 bases, with 16 bases left between them. The chain's CDR3 is CASSSTSGFLEQFF. CDR3 nucleotides: TGTGCCAGCAGCTCCACGTCAGGGTTTCTTGAGCAGTTCTTC.